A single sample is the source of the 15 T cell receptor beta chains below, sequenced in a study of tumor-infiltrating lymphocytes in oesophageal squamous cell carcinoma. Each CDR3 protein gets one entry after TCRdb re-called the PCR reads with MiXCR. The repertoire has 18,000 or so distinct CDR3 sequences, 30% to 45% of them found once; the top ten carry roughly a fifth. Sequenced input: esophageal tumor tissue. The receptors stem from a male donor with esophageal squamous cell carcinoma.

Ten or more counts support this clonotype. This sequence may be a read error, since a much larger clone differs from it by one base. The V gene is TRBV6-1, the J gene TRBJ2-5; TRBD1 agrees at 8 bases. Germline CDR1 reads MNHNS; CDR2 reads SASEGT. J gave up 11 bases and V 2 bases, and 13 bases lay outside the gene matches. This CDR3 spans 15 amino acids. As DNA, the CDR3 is TGTGCCAGCAGTGAAACACGGACAGGGCAGGATGAGCAGTACTTC. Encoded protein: CASSETRTGQDEQYF.

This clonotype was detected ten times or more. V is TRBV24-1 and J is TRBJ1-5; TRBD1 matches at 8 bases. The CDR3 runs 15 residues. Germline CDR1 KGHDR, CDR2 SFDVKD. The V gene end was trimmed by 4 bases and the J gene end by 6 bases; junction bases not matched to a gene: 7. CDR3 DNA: TGTGCCACCAGTGACCCCGGGACAGGTAGTCAGCCCCAGCATTTT. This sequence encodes CATSDPGTGSQPQHF.

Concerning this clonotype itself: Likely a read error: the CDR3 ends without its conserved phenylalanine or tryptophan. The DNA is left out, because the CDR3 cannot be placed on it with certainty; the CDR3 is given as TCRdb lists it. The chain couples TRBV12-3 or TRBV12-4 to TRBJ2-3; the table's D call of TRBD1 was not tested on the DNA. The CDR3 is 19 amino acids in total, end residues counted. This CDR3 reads CASSLGLQGAHLTSSTLGT.

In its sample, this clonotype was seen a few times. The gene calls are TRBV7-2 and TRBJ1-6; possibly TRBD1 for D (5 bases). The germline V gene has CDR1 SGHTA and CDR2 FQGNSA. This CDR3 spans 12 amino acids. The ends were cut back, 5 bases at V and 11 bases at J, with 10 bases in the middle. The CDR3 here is CASSPGLAPLHF. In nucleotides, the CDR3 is TGTGCCAGCAGCCCAGGGTTGGCACCCCTCCACTTT. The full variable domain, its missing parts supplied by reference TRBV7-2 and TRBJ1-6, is GAGVSQSPSNKVTEKGKDVELRCDPISGHTALYWYRQSLGQGLEFLIYFQGNSAPDKSGLPSDRFSAERTGGSVSTLTIQRTQQEDSAVYLCASSPGLAPLHFGNGTRLTVT.

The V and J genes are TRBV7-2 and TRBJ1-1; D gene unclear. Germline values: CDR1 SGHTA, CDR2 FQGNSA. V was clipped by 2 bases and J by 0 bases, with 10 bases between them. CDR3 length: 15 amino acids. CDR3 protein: CASSLSVRMNTEAFF. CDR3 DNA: TGTGCCAGCAGCTTAAGTGTCAGGATGAACACTGAAGCTTTCTTT.

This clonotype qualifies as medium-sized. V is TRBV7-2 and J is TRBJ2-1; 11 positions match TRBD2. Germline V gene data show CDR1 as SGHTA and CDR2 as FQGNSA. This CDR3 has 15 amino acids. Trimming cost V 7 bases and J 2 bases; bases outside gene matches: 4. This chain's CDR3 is CASTDSGGAYNEQFF. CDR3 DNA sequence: TGTGCCAGCACCGATAGCGGGGGGGCCTACAATGAGCAGTTCTTC.

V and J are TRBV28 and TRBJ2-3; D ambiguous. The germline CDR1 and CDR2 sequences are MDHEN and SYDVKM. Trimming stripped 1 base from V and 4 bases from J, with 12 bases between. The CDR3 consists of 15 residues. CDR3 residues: CASSLSAQMADTQYF. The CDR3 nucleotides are TGTGCCAGCAGTTTATCGGCCCAAATGGCAGATACGCAGTATTTT.

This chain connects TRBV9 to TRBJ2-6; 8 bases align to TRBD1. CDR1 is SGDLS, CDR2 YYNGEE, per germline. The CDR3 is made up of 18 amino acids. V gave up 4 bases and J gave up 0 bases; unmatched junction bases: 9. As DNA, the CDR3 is TGTGCCAGCAGCCCCAGGGGGCGAGGATCCTCTGGGGCCAACGTCCTGACTTTC. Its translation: CASSPRGRGSSGANVLTF.

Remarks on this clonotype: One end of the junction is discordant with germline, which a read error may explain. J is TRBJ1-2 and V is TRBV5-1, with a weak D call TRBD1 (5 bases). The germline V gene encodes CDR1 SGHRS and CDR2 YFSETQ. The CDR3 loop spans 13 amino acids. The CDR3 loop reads CASSLDRFSPLHF. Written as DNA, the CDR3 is TGCGCCAGCAGCTTGGACAGGTTCTCACCCCTCCACTTC.

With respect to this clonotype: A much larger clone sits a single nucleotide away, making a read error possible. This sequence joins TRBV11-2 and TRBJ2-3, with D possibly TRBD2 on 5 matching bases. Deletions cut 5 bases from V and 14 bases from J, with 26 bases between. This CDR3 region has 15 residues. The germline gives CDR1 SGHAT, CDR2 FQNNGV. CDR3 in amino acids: CASSPGPTNTGELYF. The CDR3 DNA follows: TGTGCCAGCAGCCCAGGACCTACTAACACCGGGGAGCTGTATTTT.

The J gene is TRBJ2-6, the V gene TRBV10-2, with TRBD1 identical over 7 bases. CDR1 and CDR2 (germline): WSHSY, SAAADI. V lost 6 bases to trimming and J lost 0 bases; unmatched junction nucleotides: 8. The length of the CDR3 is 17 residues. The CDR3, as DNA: TGCGCCAGCAGGAAGGGACAGTTAAGCTCTGGGGCCAACGTCCTGACTTTC. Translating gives CASRKGQLSSGANVLTF.

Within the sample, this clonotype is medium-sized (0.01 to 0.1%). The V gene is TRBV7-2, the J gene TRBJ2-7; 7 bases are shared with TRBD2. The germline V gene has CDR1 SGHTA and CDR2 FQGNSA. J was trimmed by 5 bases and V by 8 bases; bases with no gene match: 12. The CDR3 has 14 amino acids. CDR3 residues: CASSFYERGDEQYF. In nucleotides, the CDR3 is TGTGCCAGCTCCTTTTATGAGCGGGGCGACGAGCAGTACTTC.

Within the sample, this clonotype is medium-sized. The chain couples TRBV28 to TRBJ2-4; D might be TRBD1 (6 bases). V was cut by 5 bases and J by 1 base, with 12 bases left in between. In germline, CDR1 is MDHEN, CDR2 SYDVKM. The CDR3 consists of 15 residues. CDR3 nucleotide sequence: TGTGCCAGCAGTACAGGGAGTGCGGCCAAAAACATTCAGTACTTC. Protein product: CASSTGSAAKNIQYF.

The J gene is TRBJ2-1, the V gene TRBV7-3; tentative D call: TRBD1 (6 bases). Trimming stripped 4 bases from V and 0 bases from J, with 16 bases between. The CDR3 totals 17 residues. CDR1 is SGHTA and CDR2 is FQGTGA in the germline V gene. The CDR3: CASSSRGNLGSYNEQFF. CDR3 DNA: TGTGCCAGCAGCTCAAGGGGGAATCTAGGCTCCTACAATGAGCAGTTCTTC.

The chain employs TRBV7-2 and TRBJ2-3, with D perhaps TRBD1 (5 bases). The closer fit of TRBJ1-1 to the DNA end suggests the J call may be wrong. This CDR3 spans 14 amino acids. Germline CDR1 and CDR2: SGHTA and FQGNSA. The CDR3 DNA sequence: TGTGCCAGCAGTTTTAATCACAGGTCTAATGAAGCTTTCTTT. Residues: CASSFNHRSNEAFF.